This T cell receptor (beta chain) is drawn from a study of shared clonotypes between healthy human individuals. Here immunoSEQ multiplex PCR was the method, and the copy in TCRdb shows in-frame clones only, minus some. Here the sample spans over 2 million clones, 95% being singletons. This CDR3 spans 14 amino acids. V was trimmed by 3 bases and J by 10 bases, leaving 16 bases between them. The germline CDR1 and CDR2 sequences are SGHTA and FQGNSA. The chain uses TRBV7-2 and TRBJ2-1; D not resolved. The TCR sequence derives from a man between 18 and 29 years old in good health. Sequencing was done on a sample of naive CD4+ T cells sorted from blood. Specified subset: CD45RA+ positively selected. The CDR3 sequence: CASSFESGLGEQFF. In DNA form, the CDR3 reads TGTGCCAGCAGCTTCGAGTCCGGGTTGGGGGAGCAGTTCTTC.